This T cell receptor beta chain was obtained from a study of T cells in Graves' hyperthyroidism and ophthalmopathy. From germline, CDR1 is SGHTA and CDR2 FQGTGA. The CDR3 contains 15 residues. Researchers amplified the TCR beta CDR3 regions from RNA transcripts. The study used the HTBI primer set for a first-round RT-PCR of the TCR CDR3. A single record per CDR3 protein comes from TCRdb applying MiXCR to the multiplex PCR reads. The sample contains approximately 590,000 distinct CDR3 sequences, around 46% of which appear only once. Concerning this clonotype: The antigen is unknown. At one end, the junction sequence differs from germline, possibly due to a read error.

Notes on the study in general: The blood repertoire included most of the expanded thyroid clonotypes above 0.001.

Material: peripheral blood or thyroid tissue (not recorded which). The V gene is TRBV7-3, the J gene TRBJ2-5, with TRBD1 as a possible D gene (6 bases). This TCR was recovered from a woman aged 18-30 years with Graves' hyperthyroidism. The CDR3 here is CASSRNQGKDTEALF. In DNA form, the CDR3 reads TGTGCCAGCAGCAGGAATCAGGGGAAGGACACTGAAGCTCTCTTT.